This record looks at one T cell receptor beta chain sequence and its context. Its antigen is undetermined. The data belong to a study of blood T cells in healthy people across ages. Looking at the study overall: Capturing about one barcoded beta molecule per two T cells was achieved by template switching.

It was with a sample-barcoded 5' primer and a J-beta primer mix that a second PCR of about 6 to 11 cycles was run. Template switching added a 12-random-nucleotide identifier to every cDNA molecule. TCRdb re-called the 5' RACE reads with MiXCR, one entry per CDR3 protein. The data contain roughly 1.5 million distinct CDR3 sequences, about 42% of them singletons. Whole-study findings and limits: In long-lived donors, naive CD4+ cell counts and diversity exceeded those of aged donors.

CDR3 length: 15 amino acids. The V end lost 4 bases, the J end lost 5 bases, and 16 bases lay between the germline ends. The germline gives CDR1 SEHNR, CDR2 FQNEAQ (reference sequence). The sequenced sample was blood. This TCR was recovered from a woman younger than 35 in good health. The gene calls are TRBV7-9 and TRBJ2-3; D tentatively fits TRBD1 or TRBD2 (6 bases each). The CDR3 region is CASSSWKGGGDTQYF. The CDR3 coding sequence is TGTGCCAGCAGCTCGTGGAAGGGGGGAGGAGATACGCAGTATTTT.